Listed below are T cell receptor beta chains from one sample, sequenced in a study of T cell repertoires in cytomegalovirus infection. TCRdb re-derived calls from the reads in MiXCR, one entry per CDR3 protein. This sample has 500,000 to 600,000 distinct CDR3 sequences; about 15% occur once, and the top ten carry 20% to 30%. Input material: CD8+ T cells from PBMCs. Receptors originate from a human donor in good health (CMV status not recorded). Some clones in this sample may be carry-over from other donors' samples. Both conserved end residues are part of each CDR3. Each record gives: clone size, D gene, V gene, J gene, CDR3 DNA, CDR3 protein. The D gene is left open where the match is weak. Clone size appears in some rows only: once, few, many, or a class for an expanded clone.

few	TRBD1	TRBV9	TRBJ1-4	TGTGCCAGCAGCACTCAGGGGGCGTCTAATGAAAAACTGTTTTTT	CASSTQGASNEKLFF
many	-	TRBV7-7	TRBJ2-3	TGTGCCAGCAGTCAAACTTCCTCTAGCACAGATACGCAGTATTTT	CASSQTSSSTDTQYF
few	-	TRBV6-5	TRBJ1-1	TGTGCCAGCAGTTACGAGGAGGATAACACTGAAGCTTTCTTT	CASSYEEDNTEAFF
many	-	TRBV7-3	TRBJ2-3	TGTGCCAGCAGCTCCTCGGTGGGAGATACGCAGTATTTT	CASSSSVGDTQYF
-	-	TRBV10-3	TRBJ1-1	TGTGCCATCAGTCGGGACTCTGGGGGGGGGGAAGCTTTCTTT	CAISRDSGGGEAFF
-	-	TRBV4-2	TRBJ2-7	TGTGCCAGCAGCCAGGAGCCGTGGGAAGGGCAGTACTTC	CASSQEPWEGQYF
many	TRBD1	TRBV5-4	TRBJ2-1	TGTGCCAGCAGCTTGTTTGGACAGGGCCTCTACAATGAGCAGTTCTTC	CASSLFGQGLYNEQFF
many	-	TRBV7-9	TRBJ2-7	TGCGCCAGCAGCCATTCGGGGTACGAGCAGTACTTC	CASSHSGYEQYF
many	-	TRBV11-2	TRBJ2-7	TGTGCCAGCAGCTCCAACGATCGCCGGTACGAGCAGTACTTC	CASSSNDRRYEQYF
many	TRBD1	TRBV6-5	TRBJ2-1	TGTGCCAGCAGCTCCCGGGACAGCCGTTTGTTTGGGCAGTTCTTC	CASSSRDSRLFGQFF
-	TRBD1	TRBV10-3	TRBJ1-2	TGTGCCATCAGCGAGACAGGGAGTGGGGGCTACACCTTC	CAISETGSGGYTF
few	-	TRBV15	TRBJ2-7	TGTGCCACCAGCAGGGTCGGCCGAAACTCCGAGCAGTACTTC	CATSRVGRNSEQYF
many	-	TRBV12-3/TRBV12-4	TRBJ2-1	TGTGCCAGCAGTTTTGGGCCAAACAATGAGCAGTTCTTC	CASSFGPNNEQFF
-	TRBD2	TRBV15	TRBJ2-5	TGTGCCACCAGCAGCAGTCAACTAGCGGGAGGTGAGACCCAGTACTTC	CATSSSQLAGGETQYF
few	-	TRBV5-3	TRBJ2-5	TGTGCCAGCAGTTTCTCAGGGCAGATGAGATACTTC	CASSFSGQMRYF
few	-	TRBV5-6	TRBJ2-7	TGTGCCAGCAGCTCCTTGGGACGGAACGAATACGAGCAGTACTTC	CASSSLGRNEYEQYF
-	TRBD1	TRBV15	TRBJ1-4	TGTGCCACCAGCATCAAACAGGGGAGTGAAAAACTGTTTTTT	CATSIKQGSEKLFF
few	-	TRBV28	TRBJ2-3	TGTGCCAGCACCCGAGAGGGTACGCAGTATTTT	CASTREGTQYF
few	TRBD1	TRBV7-3	TRBJ1-5	TGTGCCAGCAGCTTACTAGGCCGACAGGGAGACAATCAGCCCCAGCATTTT	CASSLLGRQGDNQPQHF
few	-	TRBV7-9	TRBJ1-1	TGTGCCAGCAGCTTAGAGGAGGACCCTGAAGCTTTCTTT	CASSLEEDPEAFF
few	-	TRBV6-5	TRBJ2-2	TGTGCCAGCAGTTACATCCCGAACACCGGGGAGCTGTTTTTT	CASSYIPNTGELFF
-	-	TRBV12-3/TRBV12-4	TRBJ1-4	TGTGCCAGCAGTTTCTTGGGGGCAGGCGAAAAACTGTTTTTT	CASSFLGAGEKLFF
many	-	TRBV7-9	TRBJ2-7	TGTGCCAGCAGCCCAGGACACGTGCCCTACGAGCAGTACTTC	CASSPGHVPYEQYF
-	-	TRBV2	TRBJ1-3	TGTGCCAGCAGTATCCGGGGCAACTCTGGAAACACCATATATTTT	CASSIRGNSGNTIYF
many	TRBD1	TRBV27	TRBJ2-7	TGTGCCAGCAGTACATGGGACAGCCCCTACGAGCAGTACTTC	CASSTWDSPYEQYF
-	-	TRBV6-1	TRBJ1-1	TGTGCCAACGGACAGAACACTGAAGCTTTCTTT	CANGQNTEAFF
many	-	TRBV7-9	TRBJ1-2	TGTGCCAGCAGCCGAGCGGGACACCTTAACTATGGCTACACCTTC	CASSRAGHLNYGYTF
many	-	TRBV6-2/TRBV6-3	TRBJ2-5	TGTGCCAGCAGTTCTCCCCTGGGGGACTTCCGGGAGACCCAGTACTTC	CASSSPLGDFRETQYF
-	-	TRBV19	TRBJ1-1	TGTGCCAGTAGTGGGGACACTGAAGCTTTCTTT	CASSGDTEAFF
few	-	TRBV28	TRBJ2-2	TGTGCCAGCAGTCCTATCAGGGATGGCACCGGGGAGCTGTTTTTT	CASSPIRDGTGELFF
many	-	TRBV12-3/TRBV12-4	TRBJ2-5	TGTGCCAGCAGCAGGAAGGAGGGGGCCGTCCAAGAGACCCAGTACTTC	CASSRKEGAVQETQYF
many	-	TRBV6-1	TRBJ2-7	TGTGCCAGCAGTTACACGCCGGACCGTACCTACGAGCAGTACTTC	CASSYTPDRTYEQYF
few	TRBD1	TRBV2	TRBJ1-4	TGTGCCAGCAGGGACAGGGGGCGAACTAATGAAAAACTGTTTTTT	CASRDRGRTNEKLFF
few	TRBD2	TRBV29-1	TRBJ2-1	TGCAGCGGTACTAGCGGGAACTCCTACAATGAGCAGTTCTTC	CSGTSGNSYNEQFF
few	TRBD1	TRBV12-3/TRBV12-4	TRBJ1-2	TGTGCCAGCAGCCCCGGACAGGCTATTAACTATGGCTACACCTTC	CASSPGQAINYGYTF
many	TRBD1	TRBV6-1	TRBJ1-6	TGTGCCAGCAGTGACCACCTTGGGACAGAAAGGGATTCACCCCTCCACTTT	CASSDHLGTERDSPLHF
many	-	TRBV23-1	TRBJ2-2	TGCGCCAGCAGTCCCCTCAAAACGGGGGACACCGGGGAGCTGTTTTTT	CASSPLKTGDTGELFF
once	TRBD1	TRBV6-5	TRBJ1-5	TGTGCCAGCAGTTACTCCAGGACAGGAGGAAATAGCAATCAGCCCCAGCATTTT	CASSYSRTGGNSNQPQHF
few	TRBD2	TRBV19	TRBJ2-7	TGTGCCAGTAGTCACAAACTAGCGGGAGCCCTCTACGAGCAGTACTTC	CASSHKLAGALYEQYF
-	-	TRBV12-3/TRBV12-4	TRBJ1-4	TGTGCCAGCGGTACCCGGGGGAGGGTTAATGAAAAACTGTTTTTT	CASGTRGRVNEKLFF
many	TRBD1	TRBV7-9	TRBJ2-7	TGTGCCAGCAGCTTCAAGGGCGGGACAGGTGTATACGAGCAGTACTTC	CASSFKGGTGVYEQYF
many	-	TRBV27	TRBJ2-7	TGTGCCAGCAGTCCACTAACTACTACTGAGCAGTACTTC	CASSPLTTTEQYF
many	-	TRBV5-6	TRBJ1-5	TGTGCCAGCAGCTTGTTACAGGAAAGCAATCAGCCCCAGCATTTT	CASSLLQESNQPQHF
few	-	TRBV6-5	TRBJ1-1	TGTGCCAGCAGTTACGATCAGGCTGAAGCTTTCTTT	CASSYDQAEAFF
many	TRBD2	TRBV2	TRBJ2-5	TGTGCCAGCACTTGGTCTAGCGGACGCCAAGAGACCCAGTACTTC	CASTWSSGRQETQYF
many	TRBD2	TRBV28	TRBJ2-1	TGTGCCAGCAGTTTACTAGCGGCAGACGCTAGTTACAATGAGCAGTTCTTC	CASSLLAADASYNEQFF
few	TRBD1	TRBV24-1	TRBJ2-7	TGTGCCACCAGCGCGAACCCGGACAGGACCCGCTACGAGCAGTACTTC	CATSANPDRTRYEQYF
few	-	TRBV2	TRBJ2-5	TGTGCCAGCAGTGAAGCGGGAGCCGTAGGTGCTGGGGGCAGGGAGACCCAGTACTTC	CASSEAGAVGAGGRETQYF
-	-	TRBV27	TRBJ1-2	TGTGCCAGCAGCCTTAATGGGGGGGCGCGGATCTATGGCTACACCTTC	CASSLNGGARIYGYTF
few	TRBD2	TRBV5-5	TRBJ2-1	TGTGCCAGCAGCTTTCCTACTAGCGGGATTAGCAATGAGCAGTTCTTC	CASSFPTSGISNEQFF
many	TRBD2	TRBV10-3	TRBJ2-2	TGTGCCATCAGTGAGTTAAAAGGAAGCGGGAGAGGGAACACCGGGGAGCTGTTTTTT	CAISELKGSGRGNTGELFF
-	-	TRBV15	TRBJ2-5	TGTGCCACCAGCAGAGTGAGAGGCCCTTCGGGAGAGACCCAGTACTTC	CATSRVRGPSGETQYF
few	-	TRBV12-3/TRBV12-4	TRBJ1-5	TGTGCCAGCAGGCCCTCCTATGGGCAGCCCCAGCATTTT	CASRPSYGQPQHF
-	-	TRBV20-1	TRBJ2-7	TGCAGTGCTAGCGGACACCAATCCTACGAGCAGTACTTC	CSASGHQSYEQYF
-	-	TRBV19	TRBJ1-3	TGTGCCAGTAGTACCCCCGGCTCTGGAAACACCATATATTTT	CASSTPGSGNTIYF